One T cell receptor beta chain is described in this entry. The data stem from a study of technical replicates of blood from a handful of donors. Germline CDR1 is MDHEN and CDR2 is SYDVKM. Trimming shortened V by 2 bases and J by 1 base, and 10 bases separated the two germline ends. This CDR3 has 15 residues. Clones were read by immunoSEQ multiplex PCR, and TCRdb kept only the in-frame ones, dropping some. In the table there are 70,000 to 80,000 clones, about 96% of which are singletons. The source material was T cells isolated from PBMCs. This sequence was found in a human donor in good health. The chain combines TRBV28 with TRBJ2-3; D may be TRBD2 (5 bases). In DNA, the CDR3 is TGTGCCAGCAGTTTAACCGCGCGGGGCACAGATACGCAGTATTTT. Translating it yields CASSLTARGTDTQYF. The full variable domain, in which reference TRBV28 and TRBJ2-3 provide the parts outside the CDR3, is DVKVTQSSRYLVKRTGEKVFLECVQDMDHENMFWYRQDPGLGLRLIYFSYDVKMKEKGDIPEGYSVSREKKERFSLILESASTNQTSMYLCASSLTARGTDTQYFGPGTRLTVL.